These T cell receptor beta chains were read from a single sample in a study of blood T cell repertoires in COVID-19. The data were produced by immunoSEQ multiplex PCR, yet TCRdb's version contains in-frame clones alone and is incomplete. The data show about 74,000 clones, about 90% seen once. Sequences were obtained from peripheral blood. These receptors came from a woman older than 75 with active or convalescent COVID-19. The CDR3 runs from the conserved cysteine through the conserved F or W. Fields, in order: J gene, clone size, D gene, V gene, CDR3 DNA, CDR3 protein. D genes are given only for firm matches. The size field is filled for only some rows; it gives once, few, many or a size class.

j_gene: TRBJ1-2; abundance: -; d_gene: -; v_gene: TRBV3-1/TRBV3-2; CDR3nt: TGTGCCAGCAGCCGACGGGGGAACTATGGCTACACCTTC; CDR3aa: CASSRRGNYGYTF
j_gene: TRBJ2-2; abundance: -; d_gene: -; v_gene: TRBV29-1; CDR3nt: TGCAGCGTTATGACACCGAACACCGGGGAGCTGTTTTTT; CDR3aa: CSVMTPNTGELFF
j_gene: TRBJ1-6; abundance: -; d_gene: -; v_gene: TRBV30; CDR3nt: TGTGCCTGGAGTGTATCCCAGAATTCACCCCTCCACTTT; CDR3aa: CAWSVSQNSPLHF
j_gene: TRBJ2-1; abundance: -; d_gene: -; v_gene: TRBV5-1; CDR3nt: TGCGCCAGCAGGAAGGTGGGGGGACCCTACAATGAGCAGTTCTTC; CDR3aa: CASRKVGGPYNEQFF
j_gene: TRBJ1-6; abundance: -; d_gene: TRBD1; v_gene: TRBV5-1; CDR3nt: TGCGCCAGCAGCCCAGTAATGACAGGGGTGACGGATTCACCCCTCCACTTT; CDR3aa: CASSPVMTGVTDSPLHF
j_gene: TRBJ1-2; abundance: -; d_gene: TRBD1; v_gene: TRBV28; CDR3nt: TGTGCCAGCAGTTCCGGGACAGCCAACTATGGCTACACCTTC; CDR3aa: CASSSGTANYGYTF
j_gene: TRBJ2-3; abundance: -; d_gene: -; v_gene: TRBV19; CDR3nt: TGTGCCAGTAGTCCCGGAACAGACACAGATACGCAGTATTTT; CDR3aa: CASSPGTDTDTQYF
j_gene: TRBJ2-2; abundance: once; d_gene: TRBD2; v_gene: TRBV7-9; CDR3nt: TGTGCCAGCAGCTTTATACTAGCGGGAGTTGGTGCCGGGGAGCTGTTTTTT; CDR3aa: CASSFILAGVGAGELFF
j_gene: TRBJ1-4; abundance: -; d_gene: -; v_gene: TRBV18; CDR3nt: TGTGCCAGCTCACCAACAGAGGGGGTTTGGAAACTGTTTTTT; CDR3aa: CASSPTEGVWKLFF
j_gene: TRBJ2-7; abundance: once; d_gene: TRBD2; v_gene: TRBV6-1; CDR3nt: TGTGCCAGCAGTGAAGCAGGGAGGGGCTGGGACGAGCAGTACTTC; CDR3aa: CASSEAGRGWDEQYF
j_gene: TRBJ1-3; abundance: -; d_gene: TRBD1; v_gene: TRBV11-2; CDR3nt: TGTGCCAGCAGCGAGACTCCGGGACAGGGGGGTTATCTTGGAAACACCATATATTTT; CDR3aa: CASSETPGQGGYLGNTIYF
j_gene: TRBJ2-5; abundance: -; d_gene: TRBD2; v_gene: TRBV6-5; CDR3nt: TGTGCCAGCAGCACCGGGACTAGCGTTCAAGAGACCCAGTACTTC; CDR3aa: CASSTGTSVQETQYF
j_gene: TRBJ2-1; abundance: -; d_gene: -; v_gene: TRBV6-1; CDR3nt: TGTGCCAGCAGTGAATGGGGGCCCCCTGATGAGCAGTTCTTC; CDR3aa: CASSEWGPPDEQFF
j_gene: TRBJ2-6; abundance: -; d_gene: TRBD2; v_gene: TRBV5-4; CDR3nt: TGTGCCAGCAGCTTGGCGGGAGGGCCCTCAGGGGCCAACGTCCTGACTTTC; CDR3aa: CASSLAGGPSGANVLTF
j_gene: TRBJ2-2; abundance: -; d_gene: TRBD2; v_gene: TRBV7-8; CDR3nt: TGTGCCAGCAGCCGGGAGGGGAGAGGGGAGCTGTTTTTT; CDR3aa: CASSREGRGELFF
j_gene: TRBJ2-7; abundance: -; d_gene: -; v_gene: TRBV14; CDR3nt: TGTGCCAGCAGCCCTCTCACAGGGTGGGACTACGAGCAGTACTTC; CDR3aa: CASSPLTGWDYEQYF
j_gene: TRBJ1-2; abundance: -; d_gene: -; v_gene: TRBV3-1/TRBV3-2; CDR3nt: TGTGCCAGCAGCCAAGTACCGGGGAGTAACTATGGCTACACCTTC; CDR3aa: CASSQVPGSNYGYTF
j_gene: TRBJ2-2; abundance: -; d_gene: -; v_gene: TRBV4-2; CDR3nt: TGTGCCAGCAGCCGTGATCAGCGGGCGGACACCGGGGAGCTGTTTTTT; CDR3aa: CASSRDQRADTGELFF
j_gene: TRBJ1-2; abundance: once; d_gene: -; v_gene: TRBV6-5; CDR3nt: TGTGCCAGCAGTCCGACGGGTCCCTATGGCTACACCTTC; CDR3aa: CASSPTGPYGYTF
j_gene: TRBJ1-1; abundance: many; d_gene: TRBD1; v_gene: TRBV10-3; CDR3nt: TGTGCCATCAGTGAAATCGGACAGGGGGCCTACACTGAAGCTTTCTTT; CDR3aa: CAISEIGQGAYTEAFF
j_gene: TRBJ2-7; abundance: once; d_gene: -; v_gene: TRBV6-2/TRBV6-3; CDR3nt: TGTGCCAGCAGTTACTCGTTCTTGTACGAGCAGTACTTC; CDR3aa: CASSYSFLYEQYF
j_gene: TRBJ1-5; abundance: -; d_gene: TRBD1; v_gene: TRBV6-5; CDR3nt: TGTGCCAGCAGAAGACAGGGGGATAGCAATCAGCCCCAGCATTTT; CDR3aa: CASRRQGDSNQPQHF
j_gene: TRBJ2-7; abundance: once; d_gene: -; v_gene: TRBV7-2; CDR3nt: TGTGCCAGCAGCCCCTCGAGGGTGGACTACGAGCAGTACTTC; CDR3aa: CASSPSRVDYEQYF
j_gene: TRBJ2-1; abundance: once; d_gene: TRBD2; v_gene: TRBV19; CDR3nt: TGTGCCAGCCTGGGGACTAGCGGGGGGGCCTCCTACAATGAGCAGTTCTTC; CDR3aa: CASLGTSGGASYNEQFF
j_gene: TRBJ1-2; abundance: -; d_gene: -; v_gene: TRBV5-4; CDR3nt: TGTGCCAGCAGCCCGAGGGACTATGGCTACACCTTC; CDR3aa: CASSPRDYGYTF
j_gene: TRBJ2-7; abundance: -; d_gene: -; v_gene: TRBV7-2; CDR3nt: TGTGCCAGCAGCCGGGACAAGACCTACGAGCAGTACTTC; CDR3aa: CASSRDKTYEQYF
j_gene: TRBJ1-2; abundance: -; d_gene: -; v_gene: TRBV24-1; CDR3nt: TGTGCCACCAGTGAAGCGACAGTTACTGGTAACTATGGCTACACCTTC; CDR3aa: CATSEATVTGNYGYTF
j_gene: TRBJ2-7; abundance: -; d_gene: -; v_gene: TRBV5-1; CDR3nt: TGCGCCAGCAGCTTGAGAACTGTTTCCTACGAGCAGTACTTC; CDR3aa: CASSLRTVSYEQYF
j_gene: TRBJ1-3; abundance: -; d_gene: -; v_gene: TRBV20-1; CDR3nt: TGCAGTGCTAGTCAGCAGCGTGGAAACACCATATATTTT; CDR3aa: CSASQQRGNTIYF
j_gene: TRBJ2-3; abundance: -; d_gene: -; v_gene: TRBV19; CDR3nt: TGTGCCAGTAGTACTACAGATACGCAGTATTTT; CDR3aa: CASSTTDTQYF
j_gene: TRBJ2-5; abundance: -; d_gene: -; v_gene: TRBV5-6; CDR3nt: TGTGCCAGCAGCTCCCGACGGGCGGGCCAAGAGACCCAGTACTTC; CDR3aa: CASSSRRAGQETQYF
j_gene: TRBJ1-6; abundance: -; d_gene: -; v_gene: TRBV19; CDR3nt: TGTGCCAGTAGCCGAGACAGCTATAATTCACCCCTCCACTTT; CDR3aa: CASSRDSYNSPLHF
j_gene: TRBJ2-3; abundance: -; d_gene: TRBD1; v_gene: TRBV19; CDR3nt: TGTGCCAGTAGTTCAGGGGGAAACACAGATACGCAGTATTTT; CDR3aa: CASSSGGNTDTQYF
j_gene: TRBJ2-2; abundance: -; d_gene: -; v_gene: TRBV7-6; CDR3nt: TGTGCCAGCAGGCGGGACTTAAACACCGGGGAGCTGTTTTTT; CDR3aa: CASRRDLNTGELFF
j_gene: TRBJ2-1; abundance: -; d_gene: TRBD1; v_gene: TRBV24-1; CDR3nt: TGTGCCACCAGTGATTTTACGACAGGGGGCTACAATGAGCAGTTCTTC; CDR3aa: CATSDFTTGGYNEQFF
j_gene: TRBJ1-5; abundance: -; d_gene: -; v_gene: TRBV2; CDR3nt: TGTGCCAGCAGCCGGGTGAGGGCGAATCAGCCCCAGCATTTT; CDR3aa: CASSRVRANQPQHF
j_gene: TRBJ2-3; abundance: -; d_gene: TRBD2; v_gene: TRBV4-1; CDR3nt: TGCGCCAGCAGCCCCGAAAGGACTAGTGGGACTGATACGCAGTATTTT; CDR3aa: CASSPERTSGTDTQYF
j_gene: TRBJ2-2; abundance: -; d_gene: TRBD2; v_gene: TRBV11-2; CDR3nt: TGTGCCAGCAGCTTGAGCGGGGGCACCGGGGAGCTGTTTTTT; CDR3aa: CASSLSGGTGELFF
j_gene: TRBJ2-3; abundance: -; d_gene: TRBD2; v_gene: TRBV2; CDR3nt: TGTGCCAGCAGTTACCCTAACCCAAAAGCGGGGGCGGAAGATACGCAGTATTTT; CDR3aa: CASSYPNPKAGAEDTQYF
j_gene: TRBJ2-1; abundance: -; d_gene: -; v_gene: TRBV7-2; CDR3nt: TGTGCCAGCAGCTTAAGTAGCTCCTACAATGAGCAGTTCTTC; CDR3aa: CASSLSSSYNEQFF
j_gene: TRBJ2-5; abundance: -; d_gene: TRBD2; v_gene: TRBV4-2; CDR3nt: TGTGCCAGCAGTTCTGGGGCGCTAGCGGGGCGAGGGGAGACCCAGTACTTC; CDR3aa: CASSSGALAGRGETQYF
j_gene: TRBJ1-3; abundance: -; d_gene: -; v_gene: TRBV2; CDR3nt: TGTGCCAGCACTGGGGACACTTACTCTGGAAACACCATATATTTT; CDR3aa: CASTGDTYSGNTIYF
j_gene: TRBJ2-7; abundance: -; d_gene: TRBD2; v_gene: TRBV2; CDR3nt: TGTGCCAGCATAGGGGCTAGCGGGACTGGAGAGCAGTACTTC; CDR3aa: CASIGASGTGEQYF
j_gene: TRBJ1-4; abundance: -; d_gene: -; v_gene: TRBV7-6; CDR3nt: TGTGCCAGCAGCTTCCTAGGAAGAAATGAAAAACTGTTTTTT; CDR3aa: CASSFLGRNEKLFF
j_gene: TRBJ2-7; abundance: -; d_gene: TRBD1; v_gene: TRBV5-1; CDR3nt: TGCGCCAGCAGCCAACCGGGACAGGGGGTCTACGAGCAGTACTTC; CDR3aa: CASSQPGQGVYEQYF